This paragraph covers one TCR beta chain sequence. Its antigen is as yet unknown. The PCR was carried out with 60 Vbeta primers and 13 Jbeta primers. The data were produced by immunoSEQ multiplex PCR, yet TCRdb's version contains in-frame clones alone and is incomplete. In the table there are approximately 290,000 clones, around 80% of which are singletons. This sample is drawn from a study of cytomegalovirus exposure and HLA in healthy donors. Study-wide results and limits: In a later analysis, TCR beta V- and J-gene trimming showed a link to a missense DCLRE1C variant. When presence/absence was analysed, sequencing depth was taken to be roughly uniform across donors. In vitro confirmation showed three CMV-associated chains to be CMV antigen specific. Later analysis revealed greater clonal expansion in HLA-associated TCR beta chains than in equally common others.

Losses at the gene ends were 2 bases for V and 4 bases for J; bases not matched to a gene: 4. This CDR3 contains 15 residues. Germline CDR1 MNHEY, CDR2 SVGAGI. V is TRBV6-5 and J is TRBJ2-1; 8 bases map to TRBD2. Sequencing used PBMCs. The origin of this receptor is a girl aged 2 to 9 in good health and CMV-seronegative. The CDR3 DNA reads TGTGCCAGCAGTTACATGGCTAGCGGGTACAATGAGCAGTTCTTC. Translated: CASSYMASGYNEQFF.